This T cell receptor (beta chain) was captured by sequencing in a study of blood T cell repertoires in COVID-19. For the study at large: Material from acute and convalescent COVID-19 was sourced from the United States, Italy and Spain. T cells, B-cell-depleted T cells, or PBMCs supplied cDNA or gDNA.

TCRdb's table, derived via immunoSEQ multiplex PCR, lists solely in-frame clones and lacks some. The sample holds about 220,000 clones, roughly 90% seen once. The V and J ends lost 4 bases and 7 bases respectively, with 23 bases between them. The V gene's germline CDR1 is SGDLS and CDR2 YYNGEE. The CDR3 covers 16 residues. Material for sequencing was peripheral blood. The gene calls are TRBV9 and TRBJ1-1, with D maybe TRBD1 (5 bases). The source is a man under 40 who had recovered from COVID-19. The CDR3, as DNA: TGTGCCAGCAGCTCACCTCCTCCGGGGCGCGGGGGTGAAGCTTTCTTT. Translation: CASSSPPPGRGGEAFF.